These T cell receptor beta chains were read from a single sample in a study of blood T cell repertoires in COVID-19. The assay was immunoSEQ multiplex PCR, and TCRdb's table has in-frame clones only and misses some. The sample lists some 250,000 clones, approximately 85% seen once, with roughly 0.8% in the top ten. Sequencing input: peripheral blood. The receptors derive from a woman aged 25-40 years with acute or convalescent COVID-19. Both conserved end residues are part of each CDR3. Each record gives: J gene, V gene, CDR3 length, CDR3 protein.

j_gene: TRBJ2-1; v_gene: TRBV7-3; len: 13; CDR3aa: CASSRTGGDEQFF
j_gene: TRBJ1-1; v_gene: TRBV27; len: 12; CDR3aa: CASSFVGYEAFF
j_gene: TRBJ2-2; v_gene: TRBV11-3; len: 15; CDR3aa: CASSPGLINTGELFF
j_gene: TRBJ2-7; v_gene: TRBV5-1; len: 15; CDR3aa: CASGQVSGNSYEQYF
j_gene: TRBJ2-1; v_gene: TRBV7-6; len: 15; CDR3aa: CASSLGDGRDNEQFF
j_gene: TRBJ2-1; v_gene: TRBV27; len: 15; CDR3aa: CASSFAQVWDNEQFF
j_gene: TRBJ2-1; v_gene: TRBV7-3; len: 21; CDR3aa: CASSSPTNRPGLADSYNEQFF
j_gene: TRBJ2-1; v_gene: TRBV2; len: 16; CDR3aa: CASSEGQGASYNEQFF
j_gene: TRBJ2-1; v_gene: TRBV3-1/TRBV3-2; len: 15; CDR3aa: CASSQPAGDGNEQFF
j_gene: TRBJ2-2; v_gene: TRBV6-5; len: 15; CDR3aa: CASSPNRVDTGELFF
j_gene: TRBJ2-7; v_gene: TRBV6-5; len: 15; CDR3aa: CASSFFAGLPDEQYF
j_gene: TRBJ2-7; v_gene: TRBV25-1; len: 12; CDR3aa: CASSELGDEQYF
j_gene: TRBJ2-1; v_gene: TRBV9; len: 14; CDR3aa: CASSQYGSYNEQFF
j_gene: TRBJ2-5; v_gene: TRBV10-1; len: 17; CDR3aa: CASSGTSGRLLRETQYF
j_gene: TRBJ2-1; v_gene: TRBV9; len: 15; CDR3aa: CASRAGTGEYNEQFF
j_gene: TRBJ2-1; v_gene: TRBV9; len: 15; CDR3aa: CASSVGVTTYNEQFF